A selection of T cell receptor beta chains follows, all from one sample in a study of regulatory T cells in long-lasting Graves disease. TCRdb ran MiXCR on the multiplex PCR reads and lists one entry per CDR3 protein. Here the sample spans around 340,000 distinct CDR3 sequences, roughly a fifth being singletons. Source: peripheral blood mononuclear cells (PBMCs), taken when the disease was refractory, from a patient treated with antithyroid drugs. All receptors derive from a female donor with Graves disease. Each CDR3 is given with its conserved first and last residue. A D gene is named only where the DNA matches it firmly. The listing skips clone size in some rows; elsewhere it reads once, few, many or a size class.

CDR3 DNA	CDR3 protein	clone size	CDR3 length	D gene	V gene	J gene
TGCAGTGCTCCCGGGACAGGGGACCCCACGGCTTTCTTT	CSAPGTGDPTAFF	-	13	TRBD1	TRBV20-1	TRBJ1-1
TGTGCCAGCAGTAGGACAGGAGAAAACTATGGCTACACCTTC	CASSRTGENYGYTF	-	14	TRBD1	TRBV6-1	TRBJ1-2
TGTGCCAGCAGGCCGATTCAGGGGAACACTGAAGCTTTCTTT	CASRPIQGNTEAFF	many	14	-	TRBV28	TRBJ1-1
TGTGCCAGCAGCTCGGGGACAGGGAGAGTAGGGCAGCCCCAGCATTTT	CASSSGTGRVGQPQHF	many	16	TRBD1	TRBV12-3/TRBV12-4	TRBJ1-5
TGTGCCAGCAGACTGCCCGATCAAGAGACCCAGTACTTC	CASRLPDQETQYF	-	13	-	TRBV28	TRBJ2-5
TGTGCCATCAGCGGTGATCCAGGGGTGAACACTGAAGCTTTCTTT	CAISGDPGVNTEAFF	many	15	-	TRBV10-3	TRBJ1-1
TGTGCCATCAGTGATGATAGCGGGAGCTCGGGGGAGCTGTTTTTT	CAISDDSGSSGELFF	-	15	TRBD2	TRBV10-3	TRBJ2-2
TGCAGTGCCTTCTCGGGGGGGTGGTATGGCTACACCTTC	CSAFSGGWYGYTF	few	13	-	TRBV20-1	TRBJ1-2
TGTGCCAGTAGTGCCGGGACAGGGGTAAGAACTGAAGCTTTCTTT	CASSAGTGVRTEAFF	-	15	TRBD1	TRBV19	TRBJ1-1
TGTGCCAGCAGCTTAGCAGGGGGAATTAATAGATATTTT	CASSLAGGINRYF	-	13	-	TRBV7-8	TRBJ1-3
TGTGCCAGCAGCAAAACCGGGACAGGGGGACTGTATTTT	CASSKTGTGGLYF	-	13	TRBD1	TRBV3-1	TRBJ2-3